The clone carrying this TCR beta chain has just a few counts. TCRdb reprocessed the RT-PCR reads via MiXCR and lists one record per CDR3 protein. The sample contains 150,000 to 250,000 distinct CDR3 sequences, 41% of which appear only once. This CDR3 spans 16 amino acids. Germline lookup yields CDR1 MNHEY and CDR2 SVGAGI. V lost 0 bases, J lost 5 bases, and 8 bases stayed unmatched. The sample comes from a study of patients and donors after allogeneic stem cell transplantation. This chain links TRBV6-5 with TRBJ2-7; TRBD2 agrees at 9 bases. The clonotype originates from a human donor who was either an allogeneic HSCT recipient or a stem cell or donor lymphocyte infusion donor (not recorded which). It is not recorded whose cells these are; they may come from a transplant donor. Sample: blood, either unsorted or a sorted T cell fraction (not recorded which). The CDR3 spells CASSYSARLAVHEQYF. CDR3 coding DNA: TGTGCCAGCAGTTACTCGGCCCGACTAGCGGTCCACGAGCAGTACTTC.